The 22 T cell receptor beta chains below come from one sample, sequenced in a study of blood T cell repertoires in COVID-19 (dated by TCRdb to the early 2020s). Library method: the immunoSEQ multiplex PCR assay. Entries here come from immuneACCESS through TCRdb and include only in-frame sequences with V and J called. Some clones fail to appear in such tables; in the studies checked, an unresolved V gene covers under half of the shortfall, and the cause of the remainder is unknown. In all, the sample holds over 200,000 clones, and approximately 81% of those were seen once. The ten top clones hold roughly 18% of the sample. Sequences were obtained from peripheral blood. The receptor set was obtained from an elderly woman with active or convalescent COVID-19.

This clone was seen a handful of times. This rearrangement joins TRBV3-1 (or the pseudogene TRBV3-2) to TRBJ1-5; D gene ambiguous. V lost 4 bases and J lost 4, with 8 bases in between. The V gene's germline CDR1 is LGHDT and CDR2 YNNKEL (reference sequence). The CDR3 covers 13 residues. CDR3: CASSPPGNQPQHF. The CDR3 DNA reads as TGTGCCAGCAGCCCCCCGGGGAATCAGCCCCAGCATTTT.

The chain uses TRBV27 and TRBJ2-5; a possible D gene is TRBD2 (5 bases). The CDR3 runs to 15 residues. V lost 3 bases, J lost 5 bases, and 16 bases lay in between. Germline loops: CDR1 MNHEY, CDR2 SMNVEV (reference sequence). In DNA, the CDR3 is TGTGCCAGCAGTTTGGGCCGGGGAGCGGTGGAGACCCAGTACTTC. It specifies CASSLGRGAVETQYF.

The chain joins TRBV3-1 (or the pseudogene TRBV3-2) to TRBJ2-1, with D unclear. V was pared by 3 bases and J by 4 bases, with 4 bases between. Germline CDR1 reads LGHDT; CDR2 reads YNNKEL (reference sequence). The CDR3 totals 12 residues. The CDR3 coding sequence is TGTGCCAGCAGCCATCTTTACAATGAGCAGTTCTTC. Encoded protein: CASSHLYNEQFF.

This CDR3 is CASSQNVGEQETQYF. The DNA of the CDR3 is TGTGCCAGCAGCCAAAATGTGGGAGAACAAGAGACCCAGTACTTC. This chain joins TRBV3-1 (or the pseudogene TRBV3-2) and TRBJ2-5; weak D call: TRBD2 (5 bases). The V end lost 2 bases, the J end lost 2 bases, and 12 bases lay between the germline ends. The CDR3 sequence is 15 residues long. The germline CDR1 and CDR2 sequences are LGHDT and YNNKEL (reference sequence).

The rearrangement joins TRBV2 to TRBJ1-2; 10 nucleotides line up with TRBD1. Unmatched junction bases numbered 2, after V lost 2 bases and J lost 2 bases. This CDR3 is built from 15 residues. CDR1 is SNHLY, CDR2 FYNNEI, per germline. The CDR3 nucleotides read TGTGCCAGCAGTGAAAGGGGACAGGGGAACTATGGCTACACCTTC. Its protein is CASSERGQGNYGYTF.

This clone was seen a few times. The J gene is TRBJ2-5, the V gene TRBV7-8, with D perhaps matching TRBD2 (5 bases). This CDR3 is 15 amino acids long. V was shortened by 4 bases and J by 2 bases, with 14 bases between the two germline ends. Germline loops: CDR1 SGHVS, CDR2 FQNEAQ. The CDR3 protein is CASSSVTILQETQYF. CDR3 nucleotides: TGTGCCAGCAGCTCGGTGACTATATTACAAGAGACCCAGTACTTC. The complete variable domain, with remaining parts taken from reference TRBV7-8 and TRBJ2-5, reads GAGVSQSPRYKVAKRGQDVALRCDPISGHVSLFWYQQALGQGPEFLTYFQNEAQLDKSGLPSDRFFAERPEGSVSTLKIQRTQQEDSAVYLCASSSVTILQETQYFGPGTRLLVL.

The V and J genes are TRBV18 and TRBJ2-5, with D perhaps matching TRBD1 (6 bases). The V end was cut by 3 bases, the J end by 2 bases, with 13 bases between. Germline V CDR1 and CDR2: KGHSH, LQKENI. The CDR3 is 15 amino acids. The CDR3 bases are TGTGCCAGCTCACCGCAGGGGATAGTTCAAGAGACCCAGTACTTC. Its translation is CASSPQGIVQETQYF.

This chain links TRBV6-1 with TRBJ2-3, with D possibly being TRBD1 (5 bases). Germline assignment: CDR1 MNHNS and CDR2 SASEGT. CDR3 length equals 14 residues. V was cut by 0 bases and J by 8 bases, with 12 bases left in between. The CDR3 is CASSEAPPRATQYF. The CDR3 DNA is TGTGCCAGCAGTGAAGCGCCGCCCAGGGCTACGCAGTATTTT.

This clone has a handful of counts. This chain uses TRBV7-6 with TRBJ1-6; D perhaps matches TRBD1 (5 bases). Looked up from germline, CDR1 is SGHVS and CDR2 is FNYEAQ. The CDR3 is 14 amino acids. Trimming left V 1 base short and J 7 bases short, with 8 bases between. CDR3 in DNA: TGTGCCAGCAGCTTAGTGTCAGGGAATTCACCCCTCCACTTT. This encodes CASSLVSGNSPLHF.

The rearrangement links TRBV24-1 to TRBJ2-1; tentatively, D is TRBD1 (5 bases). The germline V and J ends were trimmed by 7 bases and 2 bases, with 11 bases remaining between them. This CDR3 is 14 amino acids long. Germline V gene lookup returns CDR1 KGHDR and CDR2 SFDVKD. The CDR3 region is CATSPQGAYNEQFF. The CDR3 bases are TGTGCCACCAGCCCACAAGGGGCCTACAATGAGCAGTTCTTC.

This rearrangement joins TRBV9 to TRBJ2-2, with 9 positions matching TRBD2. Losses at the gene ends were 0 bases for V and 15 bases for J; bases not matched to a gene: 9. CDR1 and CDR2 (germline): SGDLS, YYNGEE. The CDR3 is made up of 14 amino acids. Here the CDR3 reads CASSVEASGTPLFF. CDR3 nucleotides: TGTGCCAGCAGCGTAGAGGCTAGCGGGACCCCGTTGTTTTTT.

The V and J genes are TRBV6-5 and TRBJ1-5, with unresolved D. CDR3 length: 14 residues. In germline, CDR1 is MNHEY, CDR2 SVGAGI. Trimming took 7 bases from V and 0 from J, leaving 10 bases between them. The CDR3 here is CASTPGNSNQPQHF. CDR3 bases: TGTGCCAGCACGCCCGGGAATAGCAATCAGCCCCAGCATTTT.

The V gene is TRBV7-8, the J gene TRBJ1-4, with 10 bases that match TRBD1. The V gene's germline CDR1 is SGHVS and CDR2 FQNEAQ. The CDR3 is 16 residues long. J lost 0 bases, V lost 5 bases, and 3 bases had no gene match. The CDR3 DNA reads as TGTGCCAGCAGCCGACAGGGGGCTCCAACTAATGAAAAACTGTTTTTT. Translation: CASSRQGAPTNEKLFF.

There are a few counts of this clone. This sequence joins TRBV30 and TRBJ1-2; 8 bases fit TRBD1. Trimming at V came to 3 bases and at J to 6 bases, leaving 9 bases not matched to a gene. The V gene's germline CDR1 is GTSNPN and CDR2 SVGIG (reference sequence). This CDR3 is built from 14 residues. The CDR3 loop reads CAWSSKDRVNGYTF. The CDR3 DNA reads TGTGCCTGGAGCTCTAAGGACAGGGTAAATGGCTACACCTTC.

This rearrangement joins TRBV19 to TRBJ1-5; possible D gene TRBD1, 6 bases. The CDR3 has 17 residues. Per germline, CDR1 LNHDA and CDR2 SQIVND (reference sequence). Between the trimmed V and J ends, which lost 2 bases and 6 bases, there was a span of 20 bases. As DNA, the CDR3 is TGTGCCAGTAGTATATGGCTAGGGACAAAAGTAGGTCAGCCCCAGCATTTT. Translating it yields CASSIWLGTKVGQPQHF. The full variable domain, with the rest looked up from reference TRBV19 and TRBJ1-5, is DGGITQSPKYLFRKEGQNVTLSCEQNLNHDAMYWYRQDPGQGLRLIYYSQIVNDFQKGDIAEGYSVSREKKESFPLTVTSAQKNPTAFYLCASSIWLGTKVGQPQHFGDGTRLSIL.

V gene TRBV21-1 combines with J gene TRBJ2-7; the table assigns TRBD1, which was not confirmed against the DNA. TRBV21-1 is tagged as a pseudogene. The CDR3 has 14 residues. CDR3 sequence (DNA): TGTGCCAGCAGCAAAGAGGGGCAGCTCTACGAGCAGTACTTC. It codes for CASSKEGQLYEQYF.

CDR3 nucleotides: TGTGCCAGCAGGGTGACAGGGGGCGCGGAGATGAACACTGAAGCTTTCTTT. Translation: CASRVTGGAEMNTEAFF. The chain combines TRBV2 with TRBJ1-1, with 10 nucleotides matching TRBD1. V was clipped by 6 bases and J by 0 bases; unmatched bases: 10. There are 17 residues in the CDR3. The V gene's germline CDR1 is SNHLY and CDR2 FYNNEI.

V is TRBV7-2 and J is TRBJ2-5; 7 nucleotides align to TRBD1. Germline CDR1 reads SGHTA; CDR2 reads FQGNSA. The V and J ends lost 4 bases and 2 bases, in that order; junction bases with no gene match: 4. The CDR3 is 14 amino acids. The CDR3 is CASSYQQGQETQYF. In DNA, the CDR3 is TGTGCCAGCAGCTATCAACAGGGGCAAGAGACCCAGTACTTC. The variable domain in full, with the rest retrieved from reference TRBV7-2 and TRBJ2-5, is GAGVSQSPSNKVTEKGKDVELRCDPISGHTALYWYRQSLGQGLEFLIYFQGNSAPDKSGLPSDRFSAERTGGSVSTLTIQRTQQEDSAVYLCASSYQQGQETQYFGPGTRLLVL.

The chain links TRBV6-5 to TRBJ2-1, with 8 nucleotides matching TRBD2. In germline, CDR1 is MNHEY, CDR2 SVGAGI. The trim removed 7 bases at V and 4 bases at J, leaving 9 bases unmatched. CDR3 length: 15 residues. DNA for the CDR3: TGTGCCAGCATCAGGGCGGGGGGCCCATACAATGAGCAGTTCTTC. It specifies CASIRAGGPYNEQFF.

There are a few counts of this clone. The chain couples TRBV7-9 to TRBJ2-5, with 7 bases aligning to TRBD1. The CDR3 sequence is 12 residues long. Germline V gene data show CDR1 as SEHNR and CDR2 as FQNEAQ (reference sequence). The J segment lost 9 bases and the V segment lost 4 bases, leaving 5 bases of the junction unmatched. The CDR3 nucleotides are TGTGCCAGCAGCTCTCGACAGGGCGCCCAGTACTTC. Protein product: CASSSRQGAQYF.

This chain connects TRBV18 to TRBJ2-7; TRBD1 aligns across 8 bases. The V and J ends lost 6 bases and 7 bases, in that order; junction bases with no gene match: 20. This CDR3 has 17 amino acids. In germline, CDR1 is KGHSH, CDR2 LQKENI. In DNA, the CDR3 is TGTGCCAGCTCGCGGACAGGGAACGTTTTGAGGGCGTGGGAGCAGTACTTC. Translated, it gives CASSRTGNVLRAWEQYF.

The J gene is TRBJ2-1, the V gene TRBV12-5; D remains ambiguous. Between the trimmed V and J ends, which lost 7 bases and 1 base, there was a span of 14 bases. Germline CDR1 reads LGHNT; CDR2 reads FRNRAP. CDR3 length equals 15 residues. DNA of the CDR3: TGTGCTAGTGTCGACGCTTACGGGTCCTACAATGAGCAGTTCTTC. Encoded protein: CASVDAYGSYNEQFF.